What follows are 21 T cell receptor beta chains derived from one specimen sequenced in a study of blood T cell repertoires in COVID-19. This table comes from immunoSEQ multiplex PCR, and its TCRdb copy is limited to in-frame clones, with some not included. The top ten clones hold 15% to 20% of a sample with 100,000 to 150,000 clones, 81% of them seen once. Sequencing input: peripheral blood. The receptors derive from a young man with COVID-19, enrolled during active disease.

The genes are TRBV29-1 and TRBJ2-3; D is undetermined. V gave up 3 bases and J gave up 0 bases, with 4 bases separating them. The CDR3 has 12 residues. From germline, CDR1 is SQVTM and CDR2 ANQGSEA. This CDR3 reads CSVDPSTDTQYF. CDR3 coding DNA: TGCAGCGTTGACCCAAGCACAGATACGCAGTATTTT.

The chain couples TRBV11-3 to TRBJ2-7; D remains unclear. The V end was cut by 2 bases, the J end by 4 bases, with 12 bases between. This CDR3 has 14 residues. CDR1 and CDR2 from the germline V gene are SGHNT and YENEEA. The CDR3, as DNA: TGTGCCAGCAGCTTAAGCCTCGGTGCTTACGAGCAGTACTTC. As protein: CASSLSLGAYEQYF.

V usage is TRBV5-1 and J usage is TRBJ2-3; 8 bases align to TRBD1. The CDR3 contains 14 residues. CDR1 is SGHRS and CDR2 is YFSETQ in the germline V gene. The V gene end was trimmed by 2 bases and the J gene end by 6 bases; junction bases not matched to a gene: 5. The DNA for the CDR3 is TGCGCCAGCAGCTTAGGACAGGGCTCGGATACGCAGTATTTT. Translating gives CASSLGQGSDTQYF.

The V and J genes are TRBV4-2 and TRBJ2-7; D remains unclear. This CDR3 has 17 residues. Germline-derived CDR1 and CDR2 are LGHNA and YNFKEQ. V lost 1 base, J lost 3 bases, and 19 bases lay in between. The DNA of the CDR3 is TGTGCCAGCAGCCAAGGGCGGCTAGACGGAGTGATCTACGAGCAGTACTTC. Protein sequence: CASSQGRLDGVIYEQYF.

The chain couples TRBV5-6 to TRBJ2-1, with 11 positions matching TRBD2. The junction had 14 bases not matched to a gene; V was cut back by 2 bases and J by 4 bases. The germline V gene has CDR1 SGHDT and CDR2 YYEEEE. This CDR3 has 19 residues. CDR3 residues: CASSLTASGGILMYNEQFF. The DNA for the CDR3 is TGTGCCAGCAGCTTAACGGCTAGCGGGGGGATACTGATGTACAATGAGCAGTTCTTC.

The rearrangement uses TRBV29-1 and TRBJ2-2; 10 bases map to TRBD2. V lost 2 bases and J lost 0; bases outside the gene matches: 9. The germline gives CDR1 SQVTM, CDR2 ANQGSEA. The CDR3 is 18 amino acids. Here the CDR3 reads CSVEWGGTSGANTGELFF. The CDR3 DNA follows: TGCAGCGTTGAATGGGGGGGAACTAGCGGGGCGAACACCGGGGAGCTGTTTTTT.

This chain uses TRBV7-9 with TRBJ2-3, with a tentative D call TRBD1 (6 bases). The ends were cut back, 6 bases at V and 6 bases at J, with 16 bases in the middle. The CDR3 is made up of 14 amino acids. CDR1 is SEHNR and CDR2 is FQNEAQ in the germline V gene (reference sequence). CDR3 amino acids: CASRSSTGRDTQYF. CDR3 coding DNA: TGTGCCAGCAGATCTTCGACAGGCAGGGATACGCAGTATTTT.

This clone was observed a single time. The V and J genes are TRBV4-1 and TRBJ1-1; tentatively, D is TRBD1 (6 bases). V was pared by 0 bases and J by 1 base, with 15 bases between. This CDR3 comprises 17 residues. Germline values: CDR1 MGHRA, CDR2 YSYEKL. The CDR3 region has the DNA TGCGCCAGCAGCCAAGATCCAGGACAGACAAAGAACACTGAAGCTTTCTTT. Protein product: CASSQDPGQTKNTEAFF.

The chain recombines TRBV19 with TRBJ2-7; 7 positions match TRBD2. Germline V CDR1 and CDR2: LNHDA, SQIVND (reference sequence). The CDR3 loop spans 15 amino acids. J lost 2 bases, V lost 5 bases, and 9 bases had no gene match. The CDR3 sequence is CASSAGTSDTYEQYF. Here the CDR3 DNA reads TGTGCCAGTAGTGCGGGTACTAGCGATACCTACGAGCAGTACTTC. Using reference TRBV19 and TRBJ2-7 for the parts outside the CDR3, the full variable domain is DGGITQSPKYLFRKEGQNVTLSCEQNLNHDAMYWYRQDPGQGLRLIYYSQIVNDFQKGDIAEGYSVSREKKESFPLTVTSAQKNPTAFYLCASSAGTSDTYEQYFGPGTRLTVT.

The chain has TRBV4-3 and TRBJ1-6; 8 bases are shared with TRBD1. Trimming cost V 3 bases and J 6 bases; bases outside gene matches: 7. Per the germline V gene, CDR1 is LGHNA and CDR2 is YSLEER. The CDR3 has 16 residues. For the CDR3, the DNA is TGCGCCAGCAGCCAGACCGACAGGGGAGGTAATTCACCCCTCCACTTT. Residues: CASSQTDRGGNSPLHF.

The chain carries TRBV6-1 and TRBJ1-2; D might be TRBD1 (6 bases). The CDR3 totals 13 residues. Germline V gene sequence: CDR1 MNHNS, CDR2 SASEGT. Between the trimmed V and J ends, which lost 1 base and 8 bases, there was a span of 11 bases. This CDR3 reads CASSEVTGRGYTF. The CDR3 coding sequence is TGTGCCAGCAGTGAAGTCACAGGGAGAGGCTACACCTTC.

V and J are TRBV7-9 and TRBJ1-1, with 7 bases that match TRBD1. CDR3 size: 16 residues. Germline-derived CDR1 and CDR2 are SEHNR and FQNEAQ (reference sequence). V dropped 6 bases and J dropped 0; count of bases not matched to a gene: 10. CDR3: CASSGDSLDMNTEAFF. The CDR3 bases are TGTGCCAGCAGTGGGGACAGCCTTGACATGAACACTGAAGCTTTCTTT.

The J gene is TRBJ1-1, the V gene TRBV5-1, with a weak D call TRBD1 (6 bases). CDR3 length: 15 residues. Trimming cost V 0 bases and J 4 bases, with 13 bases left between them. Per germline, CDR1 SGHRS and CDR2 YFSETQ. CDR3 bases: TGCGCCAGCAGCTTGGGGACAGCCAAAAGCACTGAAGCTTTCTTT. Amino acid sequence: CASSLGTAKSTEAFF.

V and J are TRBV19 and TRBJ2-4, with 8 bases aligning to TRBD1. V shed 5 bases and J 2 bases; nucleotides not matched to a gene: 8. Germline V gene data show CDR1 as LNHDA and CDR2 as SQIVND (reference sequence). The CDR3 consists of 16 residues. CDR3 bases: TGTGCCAGTAGTCCCAGGACAGGGCGAACCAAAAACATTCAGTACTTC. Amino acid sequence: CASSPRTGRTKNIQYF. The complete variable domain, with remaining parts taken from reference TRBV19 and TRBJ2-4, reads DGGITQSPKYLFRKEGQNVTLSCEQNLNHDAMYWYRQDPGQGLRLIYYSQIVNDFQKGDIAEGYSVSREKKESFPLTVTSAQKNPTAFYLCASSPRTGRTKNIQYFGAGTRLSVL.

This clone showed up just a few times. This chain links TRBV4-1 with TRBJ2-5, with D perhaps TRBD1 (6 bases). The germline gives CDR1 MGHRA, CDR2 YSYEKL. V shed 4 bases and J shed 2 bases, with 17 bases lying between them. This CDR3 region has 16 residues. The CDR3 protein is CASSPRDITIQETQYF. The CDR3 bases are TGCGCCAGCAGCCCACGGGACATCACGATACAAGAGACCCAGTACTTC.

The CDR3 bases are TGTGCCAGCAGCCTCCGGACAGGGAGTACCTACGAGCAGTACTTC. This codes for CASSLRTGSTYEQYF. The rearrangement uses TRBV14 and TRBJ2-7; 8 bases fit TRBD1. V was clipped by 4 bases and J by 2 bases; unmatched bases: 7. Germline V gene lookup returns CDR1 SGHDN and CDR2 FVKESK. The CDR3 contains 15 residues. The whole variable domain, remainder taken from reference TRBV14 and TRBJ2-7, is EAGVTQFPSHSVIEKGQTVTLRCDPISGHDNLYWYRRVMGKEIKFLLHFVKESKQDESGMPNNRFLAERTGGTYSTLKVQPAELEDSGVYFCASSLRTGSTYEQYFGPGTRLTVT.

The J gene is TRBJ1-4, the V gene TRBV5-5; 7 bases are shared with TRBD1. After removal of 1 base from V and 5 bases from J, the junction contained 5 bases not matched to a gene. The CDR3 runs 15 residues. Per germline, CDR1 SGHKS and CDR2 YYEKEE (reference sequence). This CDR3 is CASSLYGQENEKLFF. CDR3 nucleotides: TGTGCCAGCAGCTTGTACGGACAGGAGAATGAAAAACTGTTTTTT.

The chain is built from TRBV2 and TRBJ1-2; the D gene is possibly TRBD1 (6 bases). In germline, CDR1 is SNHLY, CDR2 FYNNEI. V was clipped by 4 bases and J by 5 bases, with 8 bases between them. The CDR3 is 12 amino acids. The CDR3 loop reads CASSGQDYGYTF. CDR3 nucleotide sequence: TGTGCCAGCAGTGGACAGGATTATGGCTACACCTTC. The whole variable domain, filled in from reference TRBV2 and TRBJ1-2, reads EPEVTQTPSHQVTQMGQEVILRCVPISNHLYFYWYRQILGQKVEFLVSFYNNEISEKSEIFDDQFSVERPDGSNFTLKIRSTKLEDSAMYFCASSGQDYGYTFGSGTRLTVV.

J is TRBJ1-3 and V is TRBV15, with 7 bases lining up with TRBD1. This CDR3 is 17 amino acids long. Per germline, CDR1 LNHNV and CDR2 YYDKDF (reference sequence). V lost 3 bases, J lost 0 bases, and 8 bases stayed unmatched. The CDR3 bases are TGTGCCACCAGCAGCTCGAAGGACAGGAGCTCTGGAAACACCATATATTTT. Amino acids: CATSSSKDRSSGNTIYF.

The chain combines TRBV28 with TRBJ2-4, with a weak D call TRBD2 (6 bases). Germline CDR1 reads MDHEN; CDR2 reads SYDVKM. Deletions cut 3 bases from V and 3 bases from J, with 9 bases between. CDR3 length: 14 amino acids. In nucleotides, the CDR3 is TGTGCCAGCAGTTTTCGGGGGAGCAAAAACATTCAGTACTTC. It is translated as CASSFRGSKNIQYF. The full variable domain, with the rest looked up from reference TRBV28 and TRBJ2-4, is DVKVTQSSRYLVKRTGEKVFLECVQDMDHENMFWYRQDPGLGLRLIYFSYDVKMKEKGDIPEGYSVSREKKERFSLILESASTNQTSMYLCASSFRGSKNIQYFGAGTRLSVL.

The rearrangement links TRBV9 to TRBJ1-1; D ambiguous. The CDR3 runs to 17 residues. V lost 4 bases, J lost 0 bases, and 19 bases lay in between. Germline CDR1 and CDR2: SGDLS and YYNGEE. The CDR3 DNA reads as TGTGCCAGCAGCCCCCAGGTAGGTAGAACAATGAACACTGAAGCTTTCTTT. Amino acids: CASSPQVGRTMNTEAFF.